This record covers a single T cell receptor (beta chain). The table came from immunoSEQ multiplex PCR; TCRdb's copy has only in-frame clones and leaves some out. Found here are roughly 2 million clones, around 95% of them singletons; the top ten hold approximately 0.13%. Both subsets, CD45RA+ naive and CD45RA-negative memory, were split from the CD4+ cells. The data originate from a study of shared clonotypes between healthy human individuals. This receptor was obtained from a man in his late teens or twenties in good health. The sample taken for sequencing was naive CD4+ T cells sorted from blood. Subset specified: CD45RA+ positively selected.

Here the CDR3 reads CASTGTGWGEKLFF. As DNA, the CDR3 is TGTGCCAGCACCGGGACAGGGTGGGGTGAAAAACTGTTTTTT. The V and J genes are TRBV6-5 and TRBJ1-4, with TRBD1 matching 9 bases. CDR1 is MNHEY and CDR2 is SVGAGI in the germline V gene. J gave up 7 bases and V 7 bases, and 7 bases lay outside the gene matches. The length of the CDR3 is 14 residues.